This T cell receptor (beta chain) originates from a study of cytomegalovirus exposure and HLA in healthy donors. Study-level results: Relative to equally common others, HLA-associated TCR beta chains showed greater clonal expansion in a later analysis. Earlier analysis looked at TCR beta V segments, and most were productive about 87% or about 30% of the time. At a 0.05 false discovery rate, a later analysis found approximately 17,000 TCR beta sequences to be associated with HLA alleles.

As for this clone: Antigen: not known.

60 Vbeta and 13 Jbeta primers were used in PCR. Clones were sequenced by immunoSEQ multiplex PCR, and TCRdb holds only the in-frame ones, with some missing. Among 150,000 to 190,000 clones, 82% were seen once, and the ten largest hold around 6.6%. The sequenced sample consisted of PBMCs. This TCR derives from a woman between 50 and 59 years old in good health and CMV-seropositive.

CDR3: CASRIQGVATEAFF. In nucleotides, the CDR3 is TGTGCCAGCAGGATTCAGGGGGTGGCCACCGAAGCTTTCTTT. The chain recombines TRBV5-4 with TRBJ1-1, with TRBD1 matching over 7 bases. Germline V lookup: CDR1 SGHNT, CDR2 YYREEE (reference sequence). V shed 5 bases, J shed 8 bases, and the junction held 12 bases outside the gene matches. The length of the CDR3 is 14 residues.